Listed here are 10 T cell receptor beta chains from one sample, sequenced in a study of T cells in Graves' hyperthyroidism and ophthalmopathy. Amplification yielded TCR beta CDR3 regions, with RNA transcripts as the source. Initially, a first-round RT-PCR of the TCR CDR3 employed the HTBI primer set. MiXCR, applied by TCRdb to the multiplex PCR reads, yields one record per CDR3 protein. The data show some 570,000 distinct CDR3 sequences, with 14% seen just once and roughly 6.9% held by the top ten. Sequencing was carried out using blood. The source is a woman between 18 and 30 years old with Graves' ophthalmopathy.

The rearrangement uses TRBV2 and TRBJ2-7; TRBD1 matches 8 bases. J gave up 4 bases and V 6 bases, and 11 bases lay outside the gene matches. Germline V lookup: CDR1 SNHLY, CDR2 FYNNEI. This CDR3 is built from 15 residues. The CDR3 sequence is CASSQYQGASYEQYF. The DNA for the CDR3 is TGTGCCAGCAGCCAGTACCAGGGGGCTTCGTACGAGCAGTACTTC.

This clonotype was counted at least ten times. The chain uses TRBV7-2 and TRBJ2-4; D tentatively reads TRBD1 or TRBD2 (6 bases each). The V and J ends lost 2 bases and 5 bases respectively, with 13 bases between them. CDR3 size: 15 residues. Germline CDR1 reads SGHTA; CDR2 reads FQGNSA. The CDR3 DNA reads TGTGCCAGCAGCTTAAAGGGGGGCAGGGAAAACATTCAGTACTTC. This codes for CASSLKGGRENIQYF.

This clonotype was counted many times. Relative to the germline gene, one junction end is altered; a read error may explain this. J is TRBJ2-7 and V is TRBV6-1; tentatively, D is TRBD1 or TRBD2 (6 bases each). This CDR3 comprises 18 residues. CDR1 and CDR2 (germline): MNHNS, SASEGT. CDR3 sequence reads: CASSEWGASGTGSYKQYF. In nucleotides, the CDR3 is TGTGCCAGCAGTGAATGGGGGGCGTCCGGGACGGGCTCCTACAAGCAGTACTTC.

The chain links TRBV6-1 to TRBJ2-5, with TRBD2 identical over 7 bases. CDR3 size: 17 residues. Germline CDR1 is MNHNS and CDR2 is SASEGT. The ends lost 1 base at V and 3 bases at J; junction bases unmatched: 11. The CDR3 here is CASSEVSQTSYKETQYF. DNA of the CDR3: TGTGCCAGCAGTGAAGTGAGTCAGACTAGCTATAAAGAGACCCAGTACTTC.

This clonotype was detected ten times or more. CDR3 nucleotides: TGTGCCAGCAGCTTAGTTGGAGCGGGAGAAAATGAGCAGTTCTTC. Its protein product is CASSLVGAGENEQFF. The chain recombines TRBV11-2 with TRBJ2-1, with 8 bases lining up with TRBD2. The germline V gene has CDR1 SGHAT and CDR2 FQNNGV. V shed 1 base, J shed 7 bases, and the junction held 6 bases outside the gene matches. The CDR3 spans 15 residues.

Details on this clonotype: A read error may be the cause here, since a much bigger clone is one base away. The CDR3 spells CATTLADREAFF. CDR3 nucleotide sequence: TGTGCCACCACCCTCGCGGACAGGGAAGCTTTCTTT. The chain joins TRBV6-2 or TRBV6-3 to TRBJ1-1; 7 nucleotides line up with TRBD1. CDR1 is MNHEY and CDR2 is SVGEGT in the germline V gene. J was trimmed by 8 bases and V by 10 bases; bases with no gene match: 10. The CDR3 sequence is 12 residues long.

This clonotype has a count of ten or more. This chain links TRBV27 with TRBJ1-1; the D is unclear. CDR1 and CDR2 from the germline V gene are MNHEY and SMNVEV (reference sequence). The length of the CDR3 is 15 residues. Trimming removed 2 bases from V and 3 bases from J, with 13 bases in between. CDR3 sequence (DNA): TGTGCCAGCAGTTTAAGTGTCGGGATGGACACTGAAGCTTTCTTT. Its translation is CASSLSVGMDTEAFF.

The chain joins TRBV9 to TRBJ1-3; TRBD1 is a possible D gene (6 bases). This CDR3 has 17 residues. Between the trimmed V and J ends, which lost 1 base and 4 bases, there was a span of 18 bases. Germline V gene sequence: CDR1 SGDLS, CDR2 YYNGEE. CDR3 residues: CASSVRGRQDDGNTIYF. CDR3 coding DNA: TGTGCCAGCAGCGTACGGGGCAGACAGGACGACGGAAACACCATATATTTT.

This clonotype has at least ten counts. The chain has TRBV20-1 and TRBJ1-3, with D hard to call. CDR1 DFQATT and CDR2 SNEGSKA come from the germline V gene (reference sequence). V was cut by 5 bases and J by 2 bases, with 4 bases left in between. CDR3 length equals 11 residues. CDR3 nucleotide sequence: TGCAGTGCTGGAACTGGAAACACCATATATTTT. Translated, it gives CSAGTGNTIYF.

The chain carries TRBV7-2 and TRBJ2-5; D is unclear. Germline assignment: CDR1 SGHTA and CDR2 FQGNSA. V dropped 3 bases and J dropped 4 bases, with 12 bases sitting between them. CDR3 length: 14 residues. CDR3 nucleotide sequence: TGTGCCAGCAGCTTCTACAAGGGTGGAGAGACCCAGTACTTC. Encoded protein: CASSFYKGGETQYF. Using reference TRBV7-2 and TRBJ2-5 for the parts outside the CDR3, the full variable domain is GAGVSQSPSNKVTEKGKDVELRCDPISGHTALYWYRQSLGQGLEFLIYFQGNSAPDKSGLPSDRFSAERTGGSVSTLTIQRTQQEDSAVYLCASSFYKGGETQYFGPGTRLLVL.